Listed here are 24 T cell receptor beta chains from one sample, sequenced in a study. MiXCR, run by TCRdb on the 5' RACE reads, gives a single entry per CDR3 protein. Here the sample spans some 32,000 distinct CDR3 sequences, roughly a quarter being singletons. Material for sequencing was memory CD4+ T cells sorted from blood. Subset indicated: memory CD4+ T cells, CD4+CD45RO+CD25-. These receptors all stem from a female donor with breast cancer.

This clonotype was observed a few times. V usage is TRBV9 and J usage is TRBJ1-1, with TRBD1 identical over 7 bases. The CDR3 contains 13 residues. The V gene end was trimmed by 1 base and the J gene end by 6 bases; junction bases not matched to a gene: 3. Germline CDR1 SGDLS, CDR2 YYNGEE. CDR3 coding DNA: TGTGCCAGCAGCGTAAGAACAGGGGCTGAAGCTTTCTTT. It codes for CASSVRTGAEAFF.

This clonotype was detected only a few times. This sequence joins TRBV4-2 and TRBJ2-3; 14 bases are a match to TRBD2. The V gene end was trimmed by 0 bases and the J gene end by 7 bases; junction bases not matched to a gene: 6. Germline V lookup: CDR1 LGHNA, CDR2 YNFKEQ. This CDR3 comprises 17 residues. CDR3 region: CASSQEGGLAGENTQYF. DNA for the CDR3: TGTGCCAGCAGCCAAGAGGGGGGACTAGCGGGGGAGAATACGCAGTATTTT.

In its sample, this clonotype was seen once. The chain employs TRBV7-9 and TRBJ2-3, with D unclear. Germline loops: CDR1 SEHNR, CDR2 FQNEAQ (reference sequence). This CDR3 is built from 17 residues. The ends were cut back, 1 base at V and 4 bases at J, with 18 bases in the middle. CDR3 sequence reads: CASSLGFGGKGADTQYF. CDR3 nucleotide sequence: TGTGCCAGCAGCTTAGGGTTCGGTGGAAAGGGCGCAGATACGCAGTATTTT. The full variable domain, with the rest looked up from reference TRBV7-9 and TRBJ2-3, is DTGVSQNPRHKITKRGQNVTFRCDPISEHNRLYWYRQTLGQGPEFLTYFQNEAQLEKSRLLSDRFSAERPKGSFSTLEIQRTEQGDSAMYLCASSLGFGGKGADTQYFGPGTRLTVL.

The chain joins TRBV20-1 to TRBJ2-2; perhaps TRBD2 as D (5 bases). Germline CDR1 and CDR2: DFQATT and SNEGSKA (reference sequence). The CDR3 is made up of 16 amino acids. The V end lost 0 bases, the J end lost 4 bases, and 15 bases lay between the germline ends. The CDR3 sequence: CSARDLAGRGTGELFF. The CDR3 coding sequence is TGCAGTGCTAGAGATCTGGCAGGTCGGGGCACCGGGGAGCTGTTTTTT.

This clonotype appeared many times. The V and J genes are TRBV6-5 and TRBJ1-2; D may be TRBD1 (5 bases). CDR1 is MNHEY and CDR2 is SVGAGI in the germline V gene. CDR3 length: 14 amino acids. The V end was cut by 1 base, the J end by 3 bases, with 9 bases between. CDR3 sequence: CASSYWQGDYGYTF. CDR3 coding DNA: TGTGCCAGCAGTTACTGGCAGGGAGACTATGGCTACACCTTC.

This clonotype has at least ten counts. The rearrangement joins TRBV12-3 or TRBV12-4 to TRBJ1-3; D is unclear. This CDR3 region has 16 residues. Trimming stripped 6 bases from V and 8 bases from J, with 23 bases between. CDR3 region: CASSPLRTMKGYTIYF. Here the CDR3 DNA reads TGTGCCAGCAGCCCCCTGCGGACCATGAAGGGTTACACCATATATTTT.

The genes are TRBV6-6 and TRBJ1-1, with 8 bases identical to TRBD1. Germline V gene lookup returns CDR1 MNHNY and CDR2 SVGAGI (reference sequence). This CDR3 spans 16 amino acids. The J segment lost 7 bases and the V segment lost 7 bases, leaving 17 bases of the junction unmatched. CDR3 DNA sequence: TGTGCCAGCAACAGGTGGGCAGGGGGCACGTTGAATGAAGCTTTCTTT. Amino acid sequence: CASNRWAGGTLNEAFF.

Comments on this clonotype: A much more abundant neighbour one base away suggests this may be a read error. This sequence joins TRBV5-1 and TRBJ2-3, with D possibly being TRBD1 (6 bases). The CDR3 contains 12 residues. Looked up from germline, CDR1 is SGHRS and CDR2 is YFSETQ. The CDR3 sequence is CAGSIQGYTQYF. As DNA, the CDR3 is TGCGCCGGCAGCATACAGGGCTATACGCAGTATTTT.

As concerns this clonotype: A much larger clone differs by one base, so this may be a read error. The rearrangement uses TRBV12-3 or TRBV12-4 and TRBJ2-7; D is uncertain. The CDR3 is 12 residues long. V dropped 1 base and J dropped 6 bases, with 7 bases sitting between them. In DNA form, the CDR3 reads TGTGCCAGCAGTTTAGTGGGGTTCGAGCAGTACTTC. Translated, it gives CASSLVGFEQYF.

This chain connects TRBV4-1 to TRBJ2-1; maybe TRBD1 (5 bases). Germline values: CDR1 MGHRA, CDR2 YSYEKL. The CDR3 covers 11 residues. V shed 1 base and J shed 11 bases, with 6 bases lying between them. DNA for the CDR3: TGCGCCAGCAGCCAAGGGGGCAAGCAGTTCTTC. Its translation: CASSQGGKQFF.

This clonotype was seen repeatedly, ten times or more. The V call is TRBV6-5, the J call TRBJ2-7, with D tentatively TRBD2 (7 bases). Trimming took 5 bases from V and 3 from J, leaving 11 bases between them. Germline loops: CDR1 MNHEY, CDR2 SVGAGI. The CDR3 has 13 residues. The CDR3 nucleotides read TGTGCCAGCAGTAGGGGGGGCCTCTACGAGCAGTACTTC. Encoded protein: CASSRGGLYEQYF.

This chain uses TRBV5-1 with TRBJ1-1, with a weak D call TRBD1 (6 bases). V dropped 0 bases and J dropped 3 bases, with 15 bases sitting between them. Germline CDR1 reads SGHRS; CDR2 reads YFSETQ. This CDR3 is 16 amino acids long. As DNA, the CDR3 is TGCGCCAGCAGCTTGGAGGGGGGGGCTTGGGACACTGAAGCTTTCTTT. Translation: CASSLEGGAWDTEAFF.

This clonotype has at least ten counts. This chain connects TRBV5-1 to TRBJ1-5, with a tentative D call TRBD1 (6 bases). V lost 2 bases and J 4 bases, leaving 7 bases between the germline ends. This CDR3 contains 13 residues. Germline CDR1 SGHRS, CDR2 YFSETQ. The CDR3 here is CASSFDRNQPQHF. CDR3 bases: TGCGCCAGCAGCTTCGACAGGAATCAGCCCCAGCATTTT.

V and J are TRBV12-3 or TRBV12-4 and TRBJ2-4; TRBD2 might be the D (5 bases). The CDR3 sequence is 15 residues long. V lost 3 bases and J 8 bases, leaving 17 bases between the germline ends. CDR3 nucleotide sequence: TGTGCCAGCAGTTTGACGGAGAATTCGGAGGACATTCAGTACTTC. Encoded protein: CASSLTENSEDIQYF.

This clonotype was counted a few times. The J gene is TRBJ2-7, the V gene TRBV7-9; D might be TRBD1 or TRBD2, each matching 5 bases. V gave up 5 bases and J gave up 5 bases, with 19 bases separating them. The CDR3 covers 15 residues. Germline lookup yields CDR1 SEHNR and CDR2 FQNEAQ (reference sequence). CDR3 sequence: CASSRRDRQGDEQYF. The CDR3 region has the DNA TGTGCCAGCAGCCGACGGGACCGCCAAGGCGACGAGCAGTACTTC.

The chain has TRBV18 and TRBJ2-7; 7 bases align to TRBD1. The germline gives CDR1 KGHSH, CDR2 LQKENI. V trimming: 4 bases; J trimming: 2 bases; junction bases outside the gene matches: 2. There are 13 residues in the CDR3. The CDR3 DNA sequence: TGTGCCAGCTCACTTCAGGGGGCCTACGAGCAGTACTTC. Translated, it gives CASSLQGAYEQYF.

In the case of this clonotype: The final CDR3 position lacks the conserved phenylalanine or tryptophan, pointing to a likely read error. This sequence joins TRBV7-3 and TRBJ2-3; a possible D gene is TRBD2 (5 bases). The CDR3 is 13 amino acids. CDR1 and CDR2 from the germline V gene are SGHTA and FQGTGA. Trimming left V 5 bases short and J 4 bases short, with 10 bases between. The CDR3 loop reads CASSQIASDTQYL. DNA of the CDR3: TGTGCCAGCAGCCAGATAGCGTCAGATACGCAGTATCTT.

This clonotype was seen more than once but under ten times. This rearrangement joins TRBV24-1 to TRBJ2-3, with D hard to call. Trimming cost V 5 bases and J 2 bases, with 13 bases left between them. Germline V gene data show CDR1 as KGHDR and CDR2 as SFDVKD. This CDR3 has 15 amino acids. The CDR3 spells CATSGLDPVTDTQYF. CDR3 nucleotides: TGTGCCACCAGTGGCCTCGACCCTGTCACAGATACGCAGTATTTT.

The CDR3 nucleotides read TGTGCCAGCAGTTCCCAATGGTACCAAGAGACCCAGTACTTC. Translated: CASSSQWYQETQYF. The V and J genes are TRBV12-3 or TRBV12-4 and TRBJ2-5; D not certain. The V end was cut by 4 bases, the J end by 0 bases, with 9 bases between. The CDR3 extends over 14 amino acids.

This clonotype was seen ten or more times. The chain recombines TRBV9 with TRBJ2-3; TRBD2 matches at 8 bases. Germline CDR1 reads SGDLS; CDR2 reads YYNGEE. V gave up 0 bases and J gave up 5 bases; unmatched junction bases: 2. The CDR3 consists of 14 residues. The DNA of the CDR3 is TGTGCCAGCAGCGTAGAGCGGGGGTTAGATACGCAGTATTTT. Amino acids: CASSVERGLDTQYF.

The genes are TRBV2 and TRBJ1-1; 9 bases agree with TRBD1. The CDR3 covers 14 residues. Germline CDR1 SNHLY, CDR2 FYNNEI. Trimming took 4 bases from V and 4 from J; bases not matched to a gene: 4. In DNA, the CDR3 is TGTGCCAGCAGTGGGGACAGGGTCGGCACTGAAGCTTTCTTT. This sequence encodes CASSGDRVGTEAFF.

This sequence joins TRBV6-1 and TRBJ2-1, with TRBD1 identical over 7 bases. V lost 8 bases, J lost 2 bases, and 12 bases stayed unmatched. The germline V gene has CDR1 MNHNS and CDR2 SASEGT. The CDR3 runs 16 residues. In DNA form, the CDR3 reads TGTGCCAGCGGGGGCCCAGGGCAGGGGGCCTACAATGAGCAGTTCTTC. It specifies CASGGPGQGAYNEQFF.

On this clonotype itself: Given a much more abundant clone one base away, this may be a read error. The CDR3 nucleotides read TGTGACAGCAGCCAAGAAAGGTGGAATGAGCAGTTCTTC. Its translation is CDSSQERWNEQFF. J is TRBJ2-1 and V is TRBV4-2; D is undetermined. Germline assignment: CDR1 LGHNA and CDR2 YNFKEQ. The CDR3 spans 13 residues.

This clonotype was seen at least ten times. The CDR3 nucleotides are TGTGCCAGCAGTTTACGGTACAATGAGCAGTTCTTC. Translated, it gives CASSLRYNEQFF. The chain couples TRBV12-3 or TRBV12-4 to TRBJ2-1; no definite D call. This CDR3 comprises 12 residues. Trimming removed 2 bases at V and 4 bases at J, with 3 bases between.